A selection of T cell receptor beta chains follows, all from one sample in a study of OX40 agonist ivuxolimab in advanced cancers. Sequencing used immunoSEQ multiplex PCR; TCRdb keeps in-frame clones, though not all of them. Of 16,000 or so clones listed, about 86% are singletons. The specimen was CD4+ or CD8+ T cells sorted from blood, collected in a trial of the OX40 agonist ivuxolimab. The source is an adult with an advanced solid tumor such as melanoma, head and neck, liver or kidney cancer. Each CDR3 is given with its conserved first and last residue. The D gene is left open where the match is weak. Clone size is shown for a subset of rows, as once, few, many or a class of expanded clone.

>TRBV2|TRBJ1-1|NA|once
CASFREANTEAFF
TGTGCCAGTTTCAGGGAGGCGAACACTGAAGCTTTCTTT
>TRBV27|TRBJ2-3|NA|NA
CASSMNRWTDTQYF
TGTGCCAGCAGTATGAATAGGTGGACAGATACGCAGTATTTT
>TRBV4-1|TRBJ1-2|TRBD1|NA
CASSHEGDRGSYGYTF
TGCGCCAGCAGCCACGAAGGGGACAGGGGGTCCTATGGCTACACCTTC
>TRBV15|TRBJ1-1|TRBD1|NA
CATSREWTGIDTEAFF
TGTGCCACCAGCAGAGAGTGGACAGGGATCGACACTGAAGCTTTCTTT
>TRBV21-1|TRBJ2-2|NA|few
CASTLGATGHRYNTGELFF
TGTGCCAGCACCCTTGGGGCAACGGGACATAGGTACAACACCGGGGAGCTGTTTTTT
>TRBV28|TRBJ2-5|TRBD1|NA
CASSPGTGTSETQYF
TGTGCCAGCAGTCCCGGGACAGGGACTTCAGAGACCCAGTACTTC
>TRBV7-8|TRBJ2-5|NA|NA
CASSLVGDEVRETQYF
TGTGCCAGCAGCTTAGTGGGCGATGAGGTACGGGAGACCCAGTACTTC
>TRBV6-1|TRBJ1-1|NA|NA
CASSDSGFTEAFF
TGTGCCAGCAGCGACTCGGGGTTCACTGAAGCTTTCTTT
>TRBV11-2|TRBJ1-3|TRBD1|NA
CASSFLGQGRTGNTIYF
TGTGCCAGCAGCTTTTTAGGACAGGGCCGGACTGGAAACACCATATATTTT
>TRBV18|TRBJ2-3|TRBD1|NA
CASSSGLGQGGDTQYF
TGTGCCAGCTCAAGTGGACTGGGACAGGGCGGAGATACGCAGTATTTT
>TRBV28|TRBJ2-5|TRBD2|NA
CASSRGGGQETQYF
TGTGCCAGCAGCCGGGGCGGGGGCCAAGAGACCCAGTACTTC
>TRBV29-1|TRBJ2-3|NA|few
CSVDFPQGTDTQYF
TGCAGCGTTGATTTCCCACAGGGTACAGATACGCAGTATTTT
>TRBV28|TRBJ2-5|NA|NA
CASSFSAGRETQYF
TGTGCCAGCAGTTTCTCCGCGGGACGGGAGACCCAGTACTTC
>TRBV7-9|TRBJ1-5|TRBD1|NA
CASSSSPAGGGEQPQHF
TGTGCCAGCAGCTCCTCCCCGGCAGGGGGTGGAGAACAGCCCCAGCATTTT
>TRBV9|TRBJ2-1|NA|NA
CASSVGERVSEQFF
TGTGCCAGCAGCGTAGGCGAAAGGGTGAGTGAGCAGTTCTTC
>TRBV18|TRBJ2-3|NA|NA
CASSPPRGAEGAQKIDTQYF
TGTGCCAGCTCACCACCGAGGGGGGCCGAGGGGGCGCAGAAGATAGATACGCAGTATTTT
>TRBV11-3|TRBJ1-5|TRBD1|NA
CASSRRQGNSNQPQHF
TGTGCCAGCAGTCGTAGACAGGGGAATAGCAATCAGCCCCAGCATTTT
>TRBV7-2|TRBJ2-2|TRBD2|NA
CASSTTSGANTGELFF
TGTGCCAGCAGCACGACTAGCGGCGCGAACACCGGGGAGCTGTTTTTT
>TRBV5-6|TRBJ2-1|NA|NA
CASIRQGQGNEQFF
TGTGCCAGCATCCGCCAAGGGCAGGGCAATGAGCAGTTCTTC
>TRBV10-2|TRBJ2-1|TRBD1|NA
CASSGQATGQFF
TGCGCCAGCAGCGGACAGGCGACAGGGCAGTTCTTC
>TRBV23-1|TRBJ2-4|NA|once
CASRARQRGPPNIQYF
TGCGCCAGCCGAGCCCGACAAAGGGGTCCTCCAAACATTCAGTACTTC
>TRBV29-1|TRBJ2-1|NA|few
CSAANVGGEQFF
TGCAGCGCTGCTAATGTGGGAGGTGAGCAGTTCTTC
>TRBV28|TRBJ2-7|TRBD2|NA
CASSTSGRDEQYF
TGTGCCAGCAGTACTAGCGGGAGGGACGAGCAGTACTTC
>TRBV6-1|TRBJ2-5|TRBD1|NA
CASSLKGAGETQYF
TGTGCCAGCAGTTTGAAGGGGGCTGGGGAGACCCAGTACTTC
>TRBV5-1|TRBJ2-1|NA|NA
CASSLFAGSGYNEQFF
TGCGCCAGCAGCTTGTTTGCCGGGAGTGGGTACAATGAGCAGTTCTTC
>TRBV7-3|TRBJ2-1|NA|NA
CASSFTGYNEQFF
TGTGCCAGCAGCTTTACAGGGTACAATGAGCAGTTCTTC
>TRBV9|TRBJ2-3|NA|NA
CASSVATRGDTQYF
TGTGCCAGCAGCGTAGCTACTCGGGGGGATACGCAGTATTTT
>TRBV28|TRBJ2-4|NA|NA
CASMGRRTINGKNIQYF
TGTGCCAGCATGGGGCGGCGGACTATCAACGGCAAAAACATTCAGTACTTC
>TRBV5-1|TRBJ2-5|TRBD2|NA
CASSLGASGQETQYF
TGCGCCAGCAGCTTGGGGGCTAGCGGCCAAGAGACCCAGTACTTC
>TRBV5-1|TRBJ2-3|NA|NA
CASSSGRLRGDTQYF
TGCGCCAGCAGCTCTGGACGGCTTCGAGGAGATACGCAGTATTTT
>TRBV27|TRBJ1-1|NA|few
CASKRLTGVGTEAFF
TGTGCCAGCAAGAGGCTGACTGGAGTTGGCACTGAAGCTTTCTTT
>TRBV10-3|TRBJ2-7|TRBD2|NA
CAISESASGSWWGYEQYF
TGTGCCATCAGTGAGTCGGCTAGCGGGAGCTGGTGGGGGTACGAGCAGTACTTC
>TRBV11-2|TRBJ1-2|NA|NA
CASSLDRAYGYTF
TGTGCCAGCAGCTTAGACAGGGCCTATGGCTACACCTTC
>TRBV7-9|TRBJ2-1|TRBD2|NA
CASSLFGAGDNEQFF
TGTGCCAGCAGTTTGTTTGGAGCGGGAGACAATGAGCAGTTCTTC
>TRBV7-9|TRBJ2-1|NA|NA
CASSLQAGGEPGEQFF
TGTGCCAGCAGCTTACAAGCGGGTGGGGAGCCCGGTGAGCAGTTCTTC
>TRBV5-1|TRBJ1-1|NA|NA
CASSSEWAEAFF
TGCGCCAGCAGCTCCGAATGGGCTGAAGCTTTCTTT
>TRBV28|TRBJ2-3|NA|few
CASSFWLATQYF
TGTGCCAGCAGTTTTTGGCTAGCGACGCAGTATTTT
>TRBV28|TRBJ2-3|TRBD2|NA
CASGGRDTQYF
TGTGCCAGCGGCGGGAGAGATACGCAGTATTTT
>TRBV19|TRBJ1-4|TRBD1|once
CASSPGQGTANEKLFF
TGTGCCAGTAGTCCCGGACAGGGGACGGCTAATGAAAAACTGTTTTTT
>TRBV4-1|TRBJ2-2|NA|NA
CASSQSESFAGELFF
TGCGCCAGCAGCCAAAGCGAGTCGTTTGCCGGGGAGCTGTTTTTT
>TRBV28|TRBJ2-7|NA|NA
CASSLNRQKQYF
TGTGCCAGCAGTTTAAACAGGCAAAAGCAGTACTTC
>TRBV15|TRBJ2-1|NA|NA
CATSRDKSPYNEQFF
TGTGCCACCAGCAGAGATAAGAGCCCCTACAATGAGCAGTTCTTC
>TRBV6-5|TRBJ2-2|NA|NA
CASRRTGRTGELFF
TGTGCCAGCAGGCGAACTGGACGAACCGGGGAGCTGTTTTTT
>TRBV21-1|TRBJ1-3|NA|few
CASSKERGLGNTIYF
TGTGCCAGCAGCAAAGAGAGGGGGCTTGGAAACACCATATATTTT
>TRBV6-5|TRBJ2-1|NA|NA
CASSSEGAVYNEQFF
TGTGCCAGCAGTTCGGAGGGGGCCGTCTACAATGAGCAGTTCTTC
>TRBV28|TRBJ2-7|NA|NA
CATKTWGSRREQYF
TGTGCCACCAAAACTTGGGGTTCCCGAAGGGAGCAGTACTTC
>TRBV30|TRBJ2-2|NA|NA
CAWSQGHGELFF
TGTGCCTGGAGTCAGGGACACGGGGAGCTGTTTTTT
>TRBV19|TRBJ2-1|TRBD2|NA
CASSPGTRRGQQQFF
TGTGCCAGTAGTCCCGGGACTAGGAGGGGCCAGCAGCAGTTCTTC
>TRBV30|TRBJ2-5|NA|NA
CAWSSWVETQYF
TGTGCCTGGAGTTCCTGGGTGGAGACCCAGTACTTC
>TRBV9|TRBJ2-6|NA|NA
CASTTGFSGANVLTF
TGTGCCAGCACGACGGGGTTCTCTGGGGCCAACGTCCTGACTTTC
>TRBV9|TRBJ2-3|TRBD2|NA
CASSVDAGGGAASTQYF
TGTGCCAGCAGCGTAGATGCAGGCGGGGGGGCCGCGTCGACGCAGTATTTT
>TRBV28|TRBJ2-3|NA|NA
CASSAQVDTQYF
TGTGCCAGCAGTGCCCAGGTTGATACGCAGTATTTT
>TRBV27|TRBJ1-1|NA|once
CASSLSQDTEAFF
TGTGCCAGCAGTTTATCGCAGGACACTGAAGCTTTCTTT
>TRBV29-1|TRBJ2-4|NA|NA
CSASIWRATKNIQYF
TGCAGCGCCTCAATCTGGAGAGCGACCAAAAACATTCAGTACTTC
>TRBV27|TRBJ2-3|TRBD1|NA
CASSSQGDWADTQYF
TGTGCCAGCAGTTCGCAGGGGGATTGGGCAGATACGCAGTATTTT
>TRBV15|TRBJ1-5|NA|NA
CATSRDKGDNQPQHF
TGTGCCACCAGCAGAGACAAGGGCGACAATCAGCCCCAGCATTTT
>TRBV27|TRBJ1-5|NA|NA
CASSLQGGNQPQHF
TGTGCCAGCAGTTTACAGGGTGGCAATCAGCCCCAGCATTTT